The present entry profiles one TCR beta chain with its context. Its antigen remains unidentified. These memory T cells were uncultured and sequenced directly after ex vivo isolation. The sample originates from a study of CD4 T cell repertoires in COVID-19. Whole-study findings and limits: Several top expanded SARS-CoV-2-reactive clonotypes were shared by two or three memory subsets. Some SARS-CoV-2 clonotypes, between about 7 and 27%, recurred in SARS-CoV and/or HKU1 cultures.

The V gene lost 5 bases and the J gene lost 1 base, with 5 bases spanning the gap. The CDR3 is made up of 12 amino acids. Germline CDR1 MDHEN, CDR2 SYDVKM. Clones were sequenced by immunoSEQ multiplex PCR, and TCRdb holds only the in-frame ones, with some missing. The repertoire holds roughly 23,000 clones, with around 87% as singletons. The TCR originated in a human donor who had COVID-19. This rearrangement joins TRBV28 to TRBJ2-5; D is uncertain. This specimen was central memory CD4+ T cells from blood, taken before the COVID-19 pandemic. Here the CDR3 DNA reads TGTGCCAGCAGTATAATCCAAGAGACCCAGTACTTC. This encodes CASSIIQETQYF.